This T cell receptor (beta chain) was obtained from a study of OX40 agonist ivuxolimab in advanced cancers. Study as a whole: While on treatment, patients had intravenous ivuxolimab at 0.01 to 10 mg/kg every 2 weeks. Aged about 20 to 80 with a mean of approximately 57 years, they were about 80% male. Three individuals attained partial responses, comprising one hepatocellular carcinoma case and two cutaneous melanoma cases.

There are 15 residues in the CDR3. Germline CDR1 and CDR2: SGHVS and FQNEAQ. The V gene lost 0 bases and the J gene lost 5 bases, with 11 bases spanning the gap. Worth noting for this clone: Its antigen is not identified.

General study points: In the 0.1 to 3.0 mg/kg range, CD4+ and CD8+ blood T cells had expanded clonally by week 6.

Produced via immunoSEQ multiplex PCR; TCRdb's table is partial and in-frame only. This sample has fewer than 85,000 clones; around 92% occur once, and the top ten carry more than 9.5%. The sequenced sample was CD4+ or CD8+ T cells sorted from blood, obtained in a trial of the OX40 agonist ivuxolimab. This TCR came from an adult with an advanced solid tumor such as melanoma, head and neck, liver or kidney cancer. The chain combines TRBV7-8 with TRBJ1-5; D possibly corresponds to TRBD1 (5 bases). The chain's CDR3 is CASSLAGEGDQPQHF. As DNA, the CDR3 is TGTGCCAGCAGCTTAGCAGGGGAAGGGGATCAGCCCCAGCATTTT.